These 2 T cell receptor beta chains originate from one sample sequenced in a study of T cell clonality in common variable immunodeficiency. The repertoire was sequenced with immunoSEQ multiplex PCR; TCRdb's copy has only in-frame clones and lacks some. The sample presents 35,000 or so clones, none singletons. Sequenced input: peripheral blood mononuclear cells. Receptor source: a person between 18 and 75 years old in good health.

This clone was seen many times. The CDR3 end is not reached by the read, which stops 3 residues before it; the germline J gene fills it in. This chain connects TRBV5-8 to TRBJ2-7; 7 bases line up with TRBD1. The junction had 4 bases not matched to a gene; V was cut back by 4 bases and J by 3 bases. Germline V lookup: CDR1 SGHTS, CDR2 YDEGEE. The CDR3 covers 13 residues. CDR3 sequence reads: CASSRRDSYEQYF. The part of the CDR3 DNA that was read is TGTGCCAGCAGCCGCCGGGACAGCTACGAG.

There are many counts of this clone. Read sequence stops 3 residues before the CDR3 end, and the germline J gene provides the missing end. The V call is TRBV9, the J call TRBJ2-1, with 8 bases fitting TRBD1. The CDR3 contains 15 residues. Unmatched junction bases numbered 5, after V lost 2 bases and J lost 4 bases. From germline, CDR1 is SGDLS and CDR2 YYNGEE. CDR3 residues: CASSVEQGAYNEQFF. CDR3 DNA, as far as it was read: TGTGCCAGCAGCGTCGAGCAGGGGGCGTACAATGAG.